The clone carrying this TCR beta chain occurred once. This entry belongs to a study of blood T cell repertoires in COVID-19. Sequencing was performed with immunoSEQ multiplex PCR; in TCRdb, only in-frame clones are kept and a portion is missing. The sample yields approximately 240,000 clones, more than 65% seen once. The CDR3 totals 15 residues. CDR1 and CDR2 from the germline V gene are SGHAT and FQNNGV. V lost 5 bases and J lost 5, with 18 bases in between. The clonotype comes from an older woman with acute or convalescent COVID-19. The chain is built from TRBV11-2 and TRBJ1-1; possible D gene TRBD1, 6 bases. The sequencing input was peripheral blood. The CDR3 loop is CASSRSGGLVTEAFF. The CDR3 DNA reads TGTGCCAGCAGCCGGTCGGGGGGGCTGGTTACTGAAGCTTTCTTT.